This T cell receptor (beta chain) was sequenced for a study of cytomegalovirus exposure and HLA in healthy donors (dated by TCRdb to about 2017). With respect to the entire study: According to an earlier analysis of 450 to 650 of the donors, 150 million to 200 million T cells yielded some 110 million unique TCR beta sequences and about 280 Gb of sequence data. Approximately 330 gigabases of sequencing data and 70 million to 95 million unique TCR sequences made up an early release that covered about 640 HLA-typed donors. Of the roughly 400 genotyped donors, 81% fell in the genetic ancestry cluster associated with self-reported Caucasian donors. The study aimed to test whether cataloging public T cell receptors could reveal signatures of past pathogen exposure. The study used immunosequencing to profile the T cell repertoires of approximately 640 subjects and linked those repertoires to cytomegalovirus serostatus. Besides the first cohort of around 670 subjects, a separate validation cohort made up of over 100 different subjects was used. To predict cytomegalovirus infection status, the study brought together high-throughput TCR immunosequencing, statistical association of individual TCRs with disease status, and machine learning. A later analysis re-analyzed previously published TCR beta repertoires from 600 to 850 donors and added high-resolution HLA genotyping to study TCR occurrence patterns. Rather than using new phenotypic data, the later analysis identified candidate immune exposures from TCR beta sequences and from how often those sequences occurred across donors. An earlier analysis of nearly 600 of the donors applied high-throughput TCR beta sequencing to assess whether each TCR beta V gene segment acted as functional or pseudogenic. Alongside the repertoire data, information on donor age, sex, ethnicity and CMV serostatus was compiled. A later genetic analysis used genome-wide SNP genotypes for about 65% of the roughly 700 donors, treating that subset as a discovery cohort. All discovery cohort repertoires had been generated on a single sequencing platform. HLA typing covered class I and class II loci at four-digit resolution. Typing coverage differed by locus: A, B, C, DRB1 and DQB1 were typed in roughly 620-630 donors, DQA1 in around 500, DPA1 in 600 to 610, and DPB1 in just under 490. Five DR-DQ haplotypes were treated as single units for association and clustering because of strong linkage in the cohort. Across around 400 genotyped donors of the cohort, an average of approximately 240,000 unique TCR beta nucleotide sequences per donor were sequenced, and approximately 17% of those sequences were non-productive.

Library generation was performed with the immunoSEQ multiplex PCR assay. For the multiplex PCR, a mixture combining 60 forward primers for TCR Vbeta segments and 13 reverse primers for TCR Jbeta segments was used. A multiplex PCR assay on genomic DNA amplified the CDR3 region of rearranged TCR beta genes. The Illumina HiSeq System was used to sequence the amplified TCR beta libraries as 87-base-pair reads. Turning to the authors' computational methods: A later analysis counted about 80 million unique TCR beta chains across the 650 to 700 repertoires, and about 10 million of these chains were shared by at least two donors. To remove PCR and sequencing errors, raw reads were error-corrected and collapsed into unique sequences using a nearest-neighbor algorithm that merged closely related sequences. V, D and J gene segments were assigned by aligning CDR3 sequences to IMGT reference sequences. Each retained sequence needed at least a six-nucleotide match to both a V gene segment and a J gene segment. A rearrangement counted as productive if the CDR3 had no stop codons and remained in frame with V and J, and every other rearrangement counted as non-productive. Following IMGT convention, CDR3 was defined as the stretch from the second conserved V-encoded cysteine up to the conserved J-encoded phenylalanine. The earlier analysis of about 590 of the donors excluded sequences that lacked an unambiguous match to a single V gene segment. An earlier analysis of over 450 of the donors classified V segments as functional when productive rearrangements were above 56.7% and as segregating when the standard deviation between donors was above 5%. A statistical classification framework was developed to diagnose cytomegalovirus status using the catalog of TCR beta chain sequences. In a later analysis, V and J genes were assigned by comparing TCR nucleotide sequences against IMGT/GENE-DB human TR gene sequences. Using the TCRdist pipeline, a later analysis assigned CDR3 sequences along with most-parsimonious VDJ recombination scenarios. In a later analysis, each TCR beta chain was defined by its CDR3 amino acid sequence together with its V-gene family, and reads without a unique V-gene family were excluded. As a way to deal with suspected cross-contamination and a sequencing artifact, a later analysis dropped roughly 600 nucleotide sequences that were highly shared and had low generation probability. In a later analysis, a clonal expansion index was calculated for each public chain from normalized within-repertoire ranks of inferred template counts. In a later analysis, generation probabilities were computed using a VDJ recombination model fitted to out-of-frame rearrangements, and the results were checked against IGoR. In a later analysis, TCR-TCR, TCR-HLA and TCR-CMV co-occurrence was scored with hypergeometric tests, and a repertoire-size bias correction was applied to TCR pairs. A later analysis estimated false discovery rates by permuting HLA or CMV assignments 20 times. A later analysis grouped co-occurring TCRs with DBSCAN, adding TCRdist sequence similarity when clustering within HLA-allele-positive subsets. For co-occurrence clustering, repertoires with fewer than 30,000 or more than 120,000 public chains were excluded, along with 5 or 6 repertoires with anomalous nucleotide sharing. TCRdb obtained this table from immuneACCESS and retained in-frame rearrangements with V and J assigned. These tables miss some clones; where compared with another copy, unresolved V genes account for less than half of the shortfall, and the remainder is unexplained. The V and J calls and clone size were taken over from that table, and D and trimming were inferred from the DNA. The sample table shows under 200,000 clones, and more than 70% are seen once. The top ten hold more than 4% of the sample.

For this clone: The antigen it binds to is not known. Base qualities are not at hand, and no much larger clone is one base apart.

For CDR1 and CDR2, the germline V gene lists MDHEN and SYDVKM. V is pared back by 7 bases and J by 5 bases, with 11 bases lying between the germline termini. Including cysteine and phenylalanine, the CDR3 has 12 amino acids. Only CDR3 DNA is held: 36 bases, read in frame from base 1. The cohort consisted of 666 healthy bone marrow donors. All cohort members were sampled while nominally healthy, although unrecorded immune exposures were likely present. The donor tested CMV seronegative, placing the donor among the 350 to 400 seronegative members of the cohort. A peripheral blood sample was provided by each donor, and peripheral blood mononuclear cells were used for TCR beta sequencing. Genomic DNA was extracted from the blood cell samples with the Qiagen DNeasy Blood Extraction Kit. On the study overall, not on this receptor specifically: According to the authors, the approach could potentially be generalized to other disease states and immunological phenotypes. In an earlier analysis of 587 of the donors, most TCR beta V segments were observed in productive rearrangements about 87% or about 30% of the time, broadly matching IMGT annotations. The only immune exposure information available for the cohort was CMV serostatus. Compared with equally common non-associated chains, HLA-associated TCR beta chains in a later analysis were more clonally expanded and had lower generation probabilities. In a later analysis, most CMV-associated TCR beta chains were found to appear HLA-restricted, with HLA associations seemingly driven largely by CMV exposure. A few of the identified cytomegalovirus-associated TCR beta chains were confirmed in vitro to be specific for cytomegalovirus antigens. At a false discovery rate of 0.05, a later analysis linked 15,000 to 20,000 TCR beta sequences to specific HLA alleles. Most TCR sequences were seen in very few donors, while some public TCRs were found in many individuals. V-gene and J-gene trimming of TCR beta chains was associated with a missense DCLRE1C variant in a later genetic analysis, and the association was replicated in an independent cohort. When HLA alleles, especially DR and DQ, strongly co-occurred, attributing TCR associations to individual alleles was difficult. In a later genetic analysis, fewer N-insertions in productive TCRs were reported among donors in an Asian-associated ancestry cluster than the approximately 670-donor mean. A further reported finding was that TCR beta sequences accurately predicted the HLA-A and HLA-B alleles for most subjects in the first cohort. A later analysis reported that several top co-occurrence clusters appeared linked to parvovirus B19, influenza, CMV and Epstein-Barr virus. Presence/absence analyses assumed roughly uniform sequencing depth across donors, an assumption that may not hold. Over 15 rarely observed V segments, including chromosome 9 orphons, were excluded from the earlier analysis of approximately 500 of the donors because counts were too low. The classifier was reported to diagnose cytomegalovirus status with high specificity and sensitivity in both the original and validation cohorts. Some IMGT-functional V segments, including TRBV6-2 and TRBV6-3, could not be told apart with the 87-base-pair reads, so those segments were excluded. In the study, roughly 160 TCR beta chains were listed as associated with cytomegalovirus. In a later analysis, TCR association rates were found to vary across HLA loci, with the most associated TCRs seen for DRB1 alleles and the fewest for HLA-C alleles. A cluster of highly shared sequence variants was judged likely to be a technical artifact of the sequencing pipeline. Linkage disequilibrium might explain the correlated functional status among segregating V segments, but an unknown experimental factor could not be ruled out. Because some donors lacked HLA typing at each locus, the association tests relied only on the typed subset. This cohort had only TCR beta chains sequenced, and the lack of alpha or paired-chain data limited which features could be detected.

Here the chain combines TRBV28 and TRBJ2-5; TRBD2 might be the D gene, on 7 matching bases. This receptor was taken from a male donor in good health and CMV-seronegative. The sequencing sample was made of PBMCs. In nucleotides, the sequence is TGTGCCAGCACGGGGGGCAAGGAGACCCAGTACTTC. Its protein is CASTGGKETQYF.